Presented here are 7 T cell receptor beta chains from one specimen sequenced in a study of T cells after yellow fever vaccination. TCRdb reanalysed the 5' RACE reads using MiXCR and keeps one entry per CDR3 protein. In the table there are fewer than 100,000 distinct CDR3 sequences, 4.5% to 6% of which are singletons. The sequencing here drew on CD8+ T cells sorted from PBMCs, taken 10 days after the yellow fever booster vaccination. Every receptor here comes from a young man who received the YFV17D yellow fever vaccine.

This clonotype occurred once. The chain couples TRBV6-2 or TRBV6-3 to TRBJ2-5; no reliable D call. V lost 0 bases and J lost 4, with 12 bases in between. Germline CDR1 reads MNHEY; CDR2 reads SVGEGT. This CDR3 has 15 residues. The CDR3 region has the DNA TGTGCCAGCAGTTACTCGAGTGAGTTCGGAGAGACCCAGTACTTC. This encodes CASSYSSEFGETQYF.

In its sample, this clonotype was seen a few times. J is TRBJ2-5 and V is TRBV6-2 or TRBV6-3; the D is unclear. The germline CDR1 and CDR2 sequences are MNHEY and SVGEGT. This CDR3 has 18 amino acids. V dropped 2 bases and J dropped 1 base, with 20 bases sitting between them. The CDR3 here is CASSYGVFGTLFQETQYF. The CDR3 DNA reads TGTGCCAGCAGTTACGGGGTATTTGGAACCCTGTTCCAAGAGACCCAGTACTTC.

The chain couples TRBV6-5 to TRBJ1-4, with 8 positions matching TRBD1. V was pared by 6 bases and J by 8 bases, with 8 bases of the junction left unmatched. CDR1 MNHEY and CDR2 SVGAGI come from the germline V gene. CDR3 length equals 14 residues. The chain's CDR3 is CASSEGQGGEKLFF. CDR3 coding DNA: TGTGCCAGCAGCGAAGGACAGGGAGGAGAAAAACTGTTTTTT.

This clonotype has only a few counts. The chain employs TRBV4-1 and TRBJ1-6, with D possibly TRBD1 on 5 matching bases. Germline CDR1 is MGHRA and CDR2 is YSYEKL. V shed 0 bases and J shed 9 bases, with 15 bases lying between them. CDR3 size: 16 residues. CDR3 sequence reads: CASSQDAAGGTSPLHF. In DNA form, the CDR3 reads TGCGCCAGCAGCCAAGACGCCGCCGGAGGGACTTCACCCCTCCACTTT.

A few counts support this clonotype. The chain joins TRBV6-2 or TRBV6-3 to TRBJ2-2; no clear D. Germline-derived CDR1 and CDR2 are MNHEY and SVGEGT. The V end lost 5 bases, the J end lost 6 bases, and 10 bases lay between the germline ends. The CDR3 length is 13 residues. DNA of the CDR3: TGTGCCAGCAGTCCTCGATCGGCCGGGGAGCTGTTTTTT. Its protein is CASSPRSAGELFF.

The chain carries TRBV7-2 and TRBJ2-5, with D tentatively TRBD1 (5 bases). The CDR3 sequence is 15 residues long. V lost 1 base, J lost 5 bases, and 14 bases lay in between. Germline V gene data show CDR1 as SGHTA and CDR2 as FQGNSA. The CDR3 spells CASSLGGWAGETQYF. CDR3 coding DNA: TGTGCCAGCAGCTTAGGGGGCTGGGCCGGGGAGACCCAGTACTTC.

This clonotype was recorded a few times. The chain combines TRBV27 with TRBJ2-7; the D gene is possibly TRBD2 (6 bases). The CDR3 consists of 13 residues. V was shortened by 8 bases and J by 5 bases, with 16 bases between the two germline ends. The germline gives CDR1 MNHEY, CDR2 SMNVEV (reference sequence). The CDR3 loop reads CASSSLGGHEQYV. In nucleotides, the CDR3 is TGTGCCAGCTCCTCCCTGGGGGGACACGAGCAGTACGTC.